Only a few counts were recorded for the clone carrying this T cell receptor beta chain. What it binds is not known. This sample stems from a study of T cell responses to AZD1222 COVID-19 vaccine. Study-wide results and caveats: The breadth and depth of Spike-specific TCRs increased once two AZD1222 doses had been given. The study found vaccine-associated CD4 TCRs spanning spike, dominant at 160-218 and 743-854.

Clones were sequenced by immunoSEQ multiplex PCR, and TCRdb holds only the in-frame ones, with some missing. The sample consists of about 84,000 clones, 80% to 90% of them appearing once. The starting material was peripheral blood, obtained 28 days after the second AZD1222 dose. This TCR came from an adult who received the AZD1222 COVID-19 vaccine.

The CDR3 bases are TGTGCCAGCAGCTTAAGGGCAGGGAACACTGAAGCTTTCTTT. Translation gives CASSLRAGNTEAFF. This chain links TRBV7-3 with TRBJ1-1; D gene ambiguous. The CDR3 totals 14 residues. The germline V gene has CDR1 SGHTA and CDR2 FQGTGA. Trimming left V 1 base short and J 1 base short, with 7 bases between.